The 9 T cell receptor beta chains reported below all come from one sample, sequenced in a study of CD4 T cells in relation to SARS-CoV-2 and coronaviruses. Unexposed donor CD4+ T cells date from about 2010-2019, before the COVID-19 pandemic. After ten to eleven days of culture, CD4+ T cells were isolated. Assay used: immunoSEQ multiplex PCR; TCRdb lists only in-frame clones, some missing. The repertoire includes 30,000 or so clones, about 73% of them detected once, and 20% to 25% sits in the top ten. Their antigens are not known. Sequencing used CD4+ T cells from PBMCs, cultured in vitro. Source of these receptors: a human donor in good health.

The J gene is TRBJ2-2, the V gene TRBV5-1; no clear D. Trimming took off 5 bases at V and 4 bases at J, with 9 bases between the two ends. The CDR3 runs to 13 residues. From germline, CDR1 is SGHRS and CDR2 YFSETQ. The CDR3 reads CASRGNPTGELFF. In DNA form, the CDR3 reads TGCGCCAGCAGGGGCAACCCCACCGGGGAGCTGTTTTTT. The variable domain in full, completed from reference TRBV5-1 and TRBJ2-2, reads KAGVTQTPRYLIKTRGQQVTLSCSPISGHRSVSWYQQTPGQGLQFLFEYFSETQRNKGNFPGRFSGRQFSNSRSEMNVSTLELGDSALYLCASRGNPTGELFFGEGSRLTVL.

The rearrangement uses TRBV7-8 and TRBJ2-7; D is perhaps TRBD2 (6 bases). Germline lookup yields CDR1 SGHVS and CDR2 FQNEAQ. V was trimmed by 1 base and J by 5 bases, leaving 12 bases between them. The length of the CDR3 is 14 residues. The CDR3 region has the DNA TGTGCCAGCAGCTTAGTTTCTAGCGAGGACGAGCAGTACTTC. Protein sequence: CASSLVSSEDEQYF.

The V gene is TRBV12-3 or TRBV12-4, the J gene TRBJ1-5, with TRBD1 matching 8 bases. The CDR3 consists of 13 residues. The ends lost 6 bases at V and 10 bases at J; junction bases unmatched: 8. The CDR3 reads CASSPGTGGPQHF. The CDR3, as DNA: TGTGCCAGCAGCCCAGGGACAGGCGGCCCCCAGCATTTT.

CDR3 in amino acids: CASSPGGVNTEAFF. For the CDR3, the DNA is TGTGCCAGCTCTCCAGGGGGAGTGAACACTGAAGCTTTCTTT. This rearrangement joins TRBV18 to TRBJ1-1; TRBD1 matches 7 bases. The CDR3 extends over 14 amino acids. Trimming removed 6 bases from V and 0 bases from J; junction bases left unmatched: 4. Germline assignment: CDR1 KGHSH and CDR2 LQKENI.

The J gene is TRBJ1-1, the V gene TRBV11-3; D ambiguous. The CDR3 spans 13 residues. From germline, CDR1 is SGHNT and CDR2 YENEEA. V dropped 3 bases and J dropped 1 base, with 6 bases sitting between them. The DNA of the CDR3 is TGTGCCAGCAGCTTGGGTGGGAACACTGAAGCTTTCTTT. Translated, it gives CASSLGGNTEAFF. Complete variable domain (other parts from reference TRBV11-3 and TRBJ1-1): EAGVVQSPRYKIIEKKQPVAFWCNPISGHNTLYWYLQNLGQGPELLIRYENEEAVDDSQLPKDRFSAERLKGVDSTLKIQPAELGDSAVYLCASSLGGNTEAFFGQGTRLTVV.

The chain recombines TRBV30 with TRBJ1-5; D possibly corresponds to TRBD1 (5 bases). The V end was cut by 0 bases, the J end by 0 bases, with 15 bases between. The CDR3 runs to 17 residues. Germline V gene lookup returns CDR1 GTSNPN and CDR2 SVGIG (reference sequence). Written as DNA, the CDR3 is TGTGCCTGGAGTGTATCGCGGGAAGGGGTTAGCAATCAGCCCCAGCATTTT. The encoded protein is CAWSVSREGVSNQPQHF.

The CDR3 is CASSFGQSNQPQHF. The CDR3 DNA follows: TGTGCCAGCAGCTTCGGACAGAGCAATCAGCCCCAGCATTTT. The chain combines TRBV5-8 with TRBJ1-5, with TRBD1 as a possible D gene (6 bases). Germline CDR1 is SGHTS and CDR2 is YDEGEE. The V and J ends lost 2 bases and 1 base respectively, with 7 bases between them. CDR3 length: 14 residues. Based on the CDR3 plus reference TRBV5-8 and TRBJ1-5, the full variable domain is EAGVTQSPTHLIKTRGQQATLRCSPISGHTSVYWYQQALGLGLQFLLWYDEGEERNRGNFPPRFSGRQFPNYSSELNVNALELEDSALYLCASSFGQSNQPQHFGDGTRLSIL.

This chain uses TRBV4-3 with TRBJ2-7; D might be TRBD1 (6 bases). Trimming cost V 3 bases and J 5 bases, with 17 bases left between them. The CDR3 is 15 amino acids. Germline CDR1 is LGHNA and CDR2 is YSLEER. The CDR3 spells CASSQLQGAFNEQYF. CDR3 DNA: TGCGCCAGCAGCCAGCTACAGGGTGCTTTCAACGAGCAGTACTTC.

This clone was observed a handful of times. The V call is TRBV6-4, the J call TRBJ1-5; weak D call: TRBD1 (5 bases). CDR1 is MRHNA and CDR2 is SNTAGT in the germline V gene. V shed 4 bases and J shed 4 bases, with 8 bases lying between them. The CDR3 extends over 13 amino acids. CDR3 DNA sequence: TGTGCCAGCAGTGTACAGGAGAATCAGCCCCAGCATTTT. Its translation: CASSVQENQPQHF.